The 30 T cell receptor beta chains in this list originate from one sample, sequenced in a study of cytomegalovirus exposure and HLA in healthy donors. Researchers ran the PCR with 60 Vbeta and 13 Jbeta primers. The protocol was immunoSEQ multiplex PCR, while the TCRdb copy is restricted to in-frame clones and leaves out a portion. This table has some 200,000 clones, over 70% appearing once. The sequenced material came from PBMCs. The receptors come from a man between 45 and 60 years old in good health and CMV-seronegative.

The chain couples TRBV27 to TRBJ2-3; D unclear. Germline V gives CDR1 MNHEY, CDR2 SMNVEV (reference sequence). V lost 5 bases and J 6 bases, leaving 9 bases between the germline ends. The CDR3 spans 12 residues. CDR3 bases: TGTGCCAGCAGTAAACTCCTTGATACGCAGTATTTT. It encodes CASSKLLDTQYF.

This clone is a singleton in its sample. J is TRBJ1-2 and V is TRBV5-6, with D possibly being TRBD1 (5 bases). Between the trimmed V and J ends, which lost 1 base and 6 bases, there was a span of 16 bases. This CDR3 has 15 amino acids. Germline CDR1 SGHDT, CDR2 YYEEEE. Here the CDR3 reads CASSLYGPTGDGYTF. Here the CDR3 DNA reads TGTGCCAGCAGCTTGTACGGACCGACGGGGGATGGCTACACCTTC.

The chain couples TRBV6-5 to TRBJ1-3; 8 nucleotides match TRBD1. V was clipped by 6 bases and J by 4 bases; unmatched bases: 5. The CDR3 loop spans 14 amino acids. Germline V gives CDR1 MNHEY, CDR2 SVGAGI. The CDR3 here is CASSLGQGGNTIYF. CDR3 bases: TGTGCCAGCAGCCTAGGACAGGGAGGAAACACCATATATTTT.

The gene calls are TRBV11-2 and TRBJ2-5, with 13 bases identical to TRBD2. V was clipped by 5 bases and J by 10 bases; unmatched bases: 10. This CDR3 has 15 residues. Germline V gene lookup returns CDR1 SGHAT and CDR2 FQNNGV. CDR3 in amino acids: CASSTPGLAGAGQYF. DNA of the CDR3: TGTGCCAGCAGCACCCCCGGACTAGCGGGGGCCGGCCAGTACTTC.

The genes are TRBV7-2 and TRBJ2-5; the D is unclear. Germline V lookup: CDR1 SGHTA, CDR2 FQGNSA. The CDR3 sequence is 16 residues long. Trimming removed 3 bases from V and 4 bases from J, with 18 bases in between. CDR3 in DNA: TGTGCCAGCAGCTTTAGAGTTAGTAGTAGTGGAGAGACCCAGTACTTC. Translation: CASSFRVSSSGETQYF.

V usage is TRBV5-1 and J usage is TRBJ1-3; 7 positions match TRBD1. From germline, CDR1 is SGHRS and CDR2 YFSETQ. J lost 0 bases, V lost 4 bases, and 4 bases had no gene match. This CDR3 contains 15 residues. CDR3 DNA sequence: TGCGCCAGCAGCATCACAGGGGACTCTGGAAACACCATATATTTT. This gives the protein CASSITGDSGNTIYF.

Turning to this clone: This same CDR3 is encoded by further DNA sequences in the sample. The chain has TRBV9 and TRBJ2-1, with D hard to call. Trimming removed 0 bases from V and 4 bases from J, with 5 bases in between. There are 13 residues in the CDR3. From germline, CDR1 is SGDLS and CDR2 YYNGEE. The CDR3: CASSVDSYNEQFF. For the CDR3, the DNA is TGTGCCAGCAGCGTAGACTCATACAATGAGCAGTTCTTC.

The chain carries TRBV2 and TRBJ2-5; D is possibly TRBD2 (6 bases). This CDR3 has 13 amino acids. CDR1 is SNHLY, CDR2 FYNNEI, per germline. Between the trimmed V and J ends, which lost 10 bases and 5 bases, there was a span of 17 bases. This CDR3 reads CATQPAGLETQYF. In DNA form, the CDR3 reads TGTGCCACCCAGCCCGCGGGGCTGGAGACCCAGTACTTC.

DNA of the CDR3: TGCGCCAGCAGCTTGGGGGACAGACCCAATGAAAAACTGTTTTTT. Protein sequence: CASSLGDRPNEKLFF. The chain joins TRBV5-1 to TRBJ1-4; 7 positions agree with TRBD1. The J segment lost 5 bases and the V segment lost 0 bases, leaving 4 bases of the junction unmatched. CDR3 length equals 15 residues. Germline V gene lookup returns CDR1 SGHRS and CDR2 YFSETQ.

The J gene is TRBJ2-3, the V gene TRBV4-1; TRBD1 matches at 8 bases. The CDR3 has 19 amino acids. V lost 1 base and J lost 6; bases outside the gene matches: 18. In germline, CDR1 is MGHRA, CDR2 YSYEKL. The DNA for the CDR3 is TGCGCCAGCAGCCAAGCCCTCCTCAGGGGGCTTCGGAAAGAGGATACGCAGTATTTT. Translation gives CASSQALLRGLRKEDTQYF.

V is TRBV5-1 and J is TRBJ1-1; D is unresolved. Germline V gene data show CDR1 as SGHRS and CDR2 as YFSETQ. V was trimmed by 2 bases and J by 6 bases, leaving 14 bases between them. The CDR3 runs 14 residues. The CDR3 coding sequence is TGCGCCAGCAGCTTAACCCGCACGGGAGCTGAAGCTTTCTTT. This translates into CASSLTRTGAEAFF. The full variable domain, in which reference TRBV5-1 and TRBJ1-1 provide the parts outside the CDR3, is KAGVTQTPRYLIKTRGQQVTLSCSPISGHRSVSWYQQTPGQGLQFLFEYFSETQRNKGNFPGRFSGRQFSNSRSEMNVSTLELGDSALYLCASSLTRTGAEAFFGQGTRLTVV.

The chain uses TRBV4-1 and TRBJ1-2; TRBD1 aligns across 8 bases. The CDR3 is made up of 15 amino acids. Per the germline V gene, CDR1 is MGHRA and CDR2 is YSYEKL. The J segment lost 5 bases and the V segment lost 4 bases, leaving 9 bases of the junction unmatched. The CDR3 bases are TGCGCCAGCAGCCGAGATTCCGGGACAGGATATGGCTACACCTTC. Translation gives CASSRDSGTGYGYTF.

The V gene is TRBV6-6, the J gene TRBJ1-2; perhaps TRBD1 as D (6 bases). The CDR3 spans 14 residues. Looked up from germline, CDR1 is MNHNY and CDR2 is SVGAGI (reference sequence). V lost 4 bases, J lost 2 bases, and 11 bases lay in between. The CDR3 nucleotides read TGTGCCAGCAGTTTCGGACAGCAGAACTATGGCTACACCTTC. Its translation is CASSFGQQNYGYTF.

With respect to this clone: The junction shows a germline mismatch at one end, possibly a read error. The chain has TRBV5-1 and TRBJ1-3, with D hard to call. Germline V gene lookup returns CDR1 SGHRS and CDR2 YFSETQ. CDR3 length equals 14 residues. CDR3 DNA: TGCGCCAGCAGCTTGGGCTCCTTTGGAGACACCATATATTTT. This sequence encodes CASSLGSFGDTIYF.

The CDR3 DNA follows: TGTGCCAGTAGATCAGACAGCTATAATTCACCCCTCCACTTT. Protein sequence: CASRSDSYNSPLHF. This chain links TRBV19 with TRBJ1-6; D perhaps matches TRBD1 (5 bases). The V gene lost 6 bases and the J gene lost 3 bases, with 9 bases spanning the gap. CDR3 length: 14 residues. CDR1 LNHDA and CDR2 SQIVND come from the germline V gene (reference sequence).

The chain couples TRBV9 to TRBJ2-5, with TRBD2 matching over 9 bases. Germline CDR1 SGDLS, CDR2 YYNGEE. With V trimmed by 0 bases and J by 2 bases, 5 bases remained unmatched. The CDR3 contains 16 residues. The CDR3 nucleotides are TGTGCCAGCAGCGTAGGAGCGGGGGGCCTTCAAGAGACCCAGTACTTC. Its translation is CASSVGAGGLQETQYF.

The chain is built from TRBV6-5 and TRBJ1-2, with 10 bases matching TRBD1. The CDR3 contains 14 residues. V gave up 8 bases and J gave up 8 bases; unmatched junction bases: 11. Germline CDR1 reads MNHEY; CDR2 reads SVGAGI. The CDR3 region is CASGWDRGIGGYTF. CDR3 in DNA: TGTGCCAGCGGATGGGACAGGGGCATAGGAGGCTACACCTTC.

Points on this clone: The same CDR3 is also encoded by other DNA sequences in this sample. CDR3 in amino acids: CASSLRGQETQYF. CDR3 DNA: TGCGCCAGCAGCTTGCGGGGCCAAGAGACCCAGTACTTC. The rearrangement uses TRBV5-1 and TRBJ2-5; weak D call: TRBD2 (5 bases). Germline values: CDR1 SGHRS, CDR2 YFSETQ. The CDR3 contains 13 residues. Trimming left V 1 base short and J 1 base short, with 5 bases between.

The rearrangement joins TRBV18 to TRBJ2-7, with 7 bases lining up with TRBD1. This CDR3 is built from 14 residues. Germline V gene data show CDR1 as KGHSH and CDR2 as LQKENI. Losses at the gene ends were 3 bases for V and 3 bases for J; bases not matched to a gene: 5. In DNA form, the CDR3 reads TGTGCCAGCTCACCCGCAGGGGGTAACTACGAGCAGTACTTC. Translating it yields CASSPAGGNYEQYF.

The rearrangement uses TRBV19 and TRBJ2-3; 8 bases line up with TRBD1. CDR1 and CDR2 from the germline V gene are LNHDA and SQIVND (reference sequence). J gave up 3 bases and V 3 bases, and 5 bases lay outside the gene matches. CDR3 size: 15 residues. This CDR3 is CASSIQGAGTDTQYF. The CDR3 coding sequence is TGTGCCAGTAGTATCCAGGGGGCTGGGACAGATACGCAGTATTTT.

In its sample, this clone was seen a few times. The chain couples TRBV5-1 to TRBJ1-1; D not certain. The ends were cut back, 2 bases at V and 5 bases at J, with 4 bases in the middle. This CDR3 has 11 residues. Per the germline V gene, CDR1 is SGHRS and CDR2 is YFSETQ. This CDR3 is CASSFGTEAFF. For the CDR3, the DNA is TGCGCCAGCAGCTTCGGGACTGAAGCTTTCTTT.

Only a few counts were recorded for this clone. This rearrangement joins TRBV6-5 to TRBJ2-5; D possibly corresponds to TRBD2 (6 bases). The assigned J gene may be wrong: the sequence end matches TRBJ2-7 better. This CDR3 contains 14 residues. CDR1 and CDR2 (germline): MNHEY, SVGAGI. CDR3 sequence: CASSSPGLLYEQYF. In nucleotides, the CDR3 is TGTGCCAGCAGTTCACCGGGACTCCTCTACGAGCAGTACTTC.

Written as DNA, the CDR3 is TGCGCCAGCAGCCAAGGTAGCCTCAGGGGCACCGGGGAGCTGTTTTTT. Encoded protein: CASSQGSLRGTGELFF. The chain employs TRBV4-1 and TRBJ2-2; weak D call: TRBD1 (6 bases). The CDR3 is made up of 16 amino acids. From germline, CDR1 is MGHRA and CDR2 YSYEKL. Deletions cut 1 base from V and 4 bases from J, with 13 bases between.

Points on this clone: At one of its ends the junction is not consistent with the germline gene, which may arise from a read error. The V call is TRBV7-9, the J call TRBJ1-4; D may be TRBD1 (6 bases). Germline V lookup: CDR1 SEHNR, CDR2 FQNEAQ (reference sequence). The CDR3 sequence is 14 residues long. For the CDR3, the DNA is TGTTCCAGCAGCTTGGGGGCAGGGAACGAAAAACTGTTTTTT. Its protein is CSSSLGAGNEKLFF.

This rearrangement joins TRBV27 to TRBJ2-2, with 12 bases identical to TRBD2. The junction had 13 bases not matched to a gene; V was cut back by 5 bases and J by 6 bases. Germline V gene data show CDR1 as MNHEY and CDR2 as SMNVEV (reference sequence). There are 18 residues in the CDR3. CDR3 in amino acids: CASSPRTSGVPRSGELFF. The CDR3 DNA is TGTGCCAGCAGTCCGAGGACTAGCGGGGTACCTAGGTCCGGGGAGCTGTTTTTT.

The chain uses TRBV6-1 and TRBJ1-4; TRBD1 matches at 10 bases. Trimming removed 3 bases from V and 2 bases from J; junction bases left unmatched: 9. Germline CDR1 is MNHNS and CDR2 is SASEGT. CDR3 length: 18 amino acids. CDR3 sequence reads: CASSDRWDRGPTNEKLFF. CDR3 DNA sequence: TGTGCCAGCAGTGATCGGTGGGACAGGGGTCCCACTAATGAAAAACTGTTTTTT.

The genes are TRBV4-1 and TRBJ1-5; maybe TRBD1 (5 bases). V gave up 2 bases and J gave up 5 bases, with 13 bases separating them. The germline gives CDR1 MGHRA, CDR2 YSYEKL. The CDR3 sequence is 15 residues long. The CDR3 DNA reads TGCGCCAGCAGCCAATGGGCCGGGGGAGATCAGCCCCAGCATTTT. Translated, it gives CASSQWAGGDQPQHF.

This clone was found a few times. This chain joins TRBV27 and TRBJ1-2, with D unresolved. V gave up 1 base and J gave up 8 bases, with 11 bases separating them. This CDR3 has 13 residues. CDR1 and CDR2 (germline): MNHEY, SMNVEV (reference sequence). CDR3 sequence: CASSLYREGGYTF. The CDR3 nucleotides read TGTGCCAGCAGTTTATACCGGGAGGGAGGCTACACCTTC.

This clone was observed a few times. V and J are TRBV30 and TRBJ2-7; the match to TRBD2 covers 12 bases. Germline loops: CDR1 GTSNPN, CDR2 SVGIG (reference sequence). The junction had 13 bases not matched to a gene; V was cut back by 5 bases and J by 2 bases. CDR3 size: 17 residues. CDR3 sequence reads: CAWRGWTSGARTYEQYF. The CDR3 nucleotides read TGTGCCTGGCGTGGCTGGACTAGCGGGGCCAGAACCTACGAGCAGTACTTC.

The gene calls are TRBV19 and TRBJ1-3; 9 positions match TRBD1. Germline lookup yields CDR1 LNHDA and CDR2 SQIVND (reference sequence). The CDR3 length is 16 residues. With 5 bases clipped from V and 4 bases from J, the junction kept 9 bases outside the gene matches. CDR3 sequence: CASSLWTGAKGNTIYF. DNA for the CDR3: TGTGCCAGTAGTCTTTGGACAGGGGCGAAAGGAAACACCATATATTTT.